This entry features one T cell receptor (beta chain) sequence. This clonotype showed up just once. Its antigen is unknown. Base qualities are not at hand, and no much larger clone is one base apart. The receptor library was made with 5' RACE. TCRdb records Illumina HiSeq 2500 as the sequencer. A second 7 to 11 cycle PCR used a sample-barcoded 5' primer and a J-beta primer mix. A template-switch 5' adaptor carrying 12 random nucleotides introduced a unique molecular identifier onto each TCR beta cDNA molecule. Each sample yielded at least 3 million CDR3-containing paired-end reads. The Mint cDNA synthesis kit, primed by a TRBC-specific oligonucleotide, was used to synthesize first-strand cDNA from all RNA. All cDNA was treated with uracil-DNA glycosylase and then went through a first 18-cycle PCR with the universal primers M1SS and BC2_uni_R. Turning to the authors' computational methods: For normalization, 1 million high-quality reads, each with a distinct molecular identifier, were randomly selected from each sample. Reads sharing molecular identifiers were discarded rather than binned into consensus sequences. MiTCR, run with a Q25 quality threshold and the strictest error-elimination algorithm, handled CDR3 identification, clonotype clustering and error correction. A nonparametric unseen species model with Euler transformation was used to estimate a lower bound on total TCR beta diversity. The raw public data were reprocessed by TCRdb itself: fastp quality trimming at Q25, MiXCR clonotype calling, in-frame beta chains only. Records with the same CDR3 protein are collapsed into one entry carrying the most frequent genes and DNA. The V and J calls were not made by the authors but by TCRdb's processing. The sample yields roughly 1.5 million distinct CDR3 sequences; less than 45% were counted once. The leading ten clones occupy over 3.5% of the sample.

This entry comes from a study of blood T cells in healthy people across ages (dated by TCRdb to the mid-2010s). Study-wide context: In model experiments, roughly one uniquely barcoded TCR beta cDNA molecule per two T cells was captured by template switching. To avoid experimental bias, donors of different ages were randomly spread across the sequencing lanes. The study measured age-related changes in TCR beta repertoire diversity using deep sequencing normalized with unique cDNA molecular identifiers. Four age groups were formed from the donors: young (average about 15 years), middle-aged (approximately 42), aged (about 62) and long-lived (about 80). Using the same blood draw, the study looked at two additional independent replicas of 1 million unique cDNA reads for two donors, one aged 18 to 29 and the other aged 80 or older.

Per the germline V gene, SQVTM is the CDR1 and ANQGSEA is the CDR2. Relative to germline, V is 3 bases shorter and J is 1 base shorter, with 6 bases between their ends. The CDR3 goes from the cysteine to the phenylalanine over 12 residues. Only CDR3 DNA is held: 36 bases, read in frame from base 1. Donors were approximately 42 systemically healthy Caucasian individuals from Russia aged roughly 6 to 90 years. About 9.6 milliliters of peripheral blood were collected from each donor into EDTA-treated Vacutainer tubes. Ficoll-Paque density-gradient centrifugation was used to isolate PBMCs, with at least 7 million obtained per sample. Total RNA was extracted from PBMCs with Trizol reagent, with at least 6 micrograms obtained per sample. The percentages of naive CD45RAhigh/CD27high T cells were determined by flow cytometry on a PBMC aliquot from every donor. General findings and caveats noted by the study authors: Compared with the aged group, the long-lived group had more naive CD4+ T cells, fewer expanded clones and increased TCR diversity, a pattern suggesting age selection. Conclusive comparison of naive and antigen-experienced compartments was prevented by the profiling of bulk unsorted PBMCs. Estimates of total diversity from one million sequenced T cells were regarded as lower bounds and underestimates. As age increased, observed TCR beta diversity per million T cells dropped in a roughly linear way, and a significant reduction was already evident by age 40. A strong correlation was found between observed TCR beta diversity and the percentage of naive T cells measured by flow cytometry. The CMV infection status of donors was not known, potentially confounding age-related changes in expanded clonotypes.

The sample was blood. The sequence links TRBV29-1 to TRBJ1-1; a tentative D match to TRBD1 spans 5 bases. The sequence was collected from a young woman in good health. The CDR3 reads as follows: CSVDGQNTEAFF. The DNA sequence follows: TGCAGCGTTGACGGACAGAACACTGAAGCTTTCTTT.